The TCR beta chain under discussion was sequenced for a study of blood T cell repertoires in COVID-19. Study background: Italy, Spain and the United States were the sources of the convalescent and acute COVID-19 samples. Nucleic acid was either cDNA or gDNA, and it came from T cells, B-cell-depleted T cells, or PBMCs.

V was clipped by 5 bases and J by 8 bases; unmatched bases: 3. Per germline, CDR1 MNHEY and CDR2 SVGEGT. This CDR3 is 15 amino acids long. As originally analysed: From reference gene primer amplification, estimates of nucleated cell counts were derived. Repertoires were generated with immunoSEQ multiplex PCR, while TCRdb's copy carries only in-frame clones and drops some. That table is the source of V, J and clone size, and D and trimming were worked out from the DNA. The sample has under 250,000 clones; roughly four fifths are singletons. The chain combines TRBV6-2 or TRBV6-3 with TRBJ2-1; 16 nucleotides match TRBD2. This TCR came from a woman in her 70s with acute or convalescent COVID-19. The specimen sequenced was peripheral blood. The CDR3 here is CASSRGLAGGHEQFF. The CDR3 bases are TGTGCCAGCAGTAGGGGACTAGCGGGGGGGCATGAGCAGTTCTTC.